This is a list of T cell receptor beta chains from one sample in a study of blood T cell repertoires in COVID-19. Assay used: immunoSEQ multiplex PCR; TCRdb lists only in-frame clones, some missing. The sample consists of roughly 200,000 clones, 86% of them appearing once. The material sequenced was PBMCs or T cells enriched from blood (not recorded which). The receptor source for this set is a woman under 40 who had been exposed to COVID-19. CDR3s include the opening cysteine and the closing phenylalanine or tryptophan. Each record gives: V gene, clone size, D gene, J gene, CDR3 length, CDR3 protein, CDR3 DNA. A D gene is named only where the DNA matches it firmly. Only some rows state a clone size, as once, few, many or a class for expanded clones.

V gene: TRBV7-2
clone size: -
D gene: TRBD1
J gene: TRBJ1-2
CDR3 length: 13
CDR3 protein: CASSYRQGNGYTF
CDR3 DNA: TGTGCCAGCAGCTATCGACAGGGGAATGGCTACACCTTC

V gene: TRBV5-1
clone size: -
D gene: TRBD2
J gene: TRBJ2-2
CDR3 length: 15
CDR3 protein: CASSFSGAHTGELFF
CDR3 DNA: TGCGCCAGCAGCTTTAGCGGGGCCCACACCGGGGAGCTGTTTTTT

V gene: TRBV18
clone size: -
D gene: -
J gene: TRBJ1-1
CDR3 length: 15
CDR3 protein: CASSPIHGTNTEAFF
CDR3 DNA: TGTGCCAGCTCACCAATCCATGGCACAAACACTGAAGCTTTCTTT

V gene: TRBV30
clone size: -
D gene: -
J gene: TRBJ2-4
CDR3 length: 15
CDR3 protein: CAWETKKLAKNIQYF
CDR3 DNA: TGTGCCTGGGAGACTAAAAAGCTAGCCAAAAACATTCAGTACTTC

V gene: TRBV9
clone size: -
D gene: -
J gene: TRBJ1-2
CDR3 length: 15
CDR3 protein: CASSVASTANYGYTF
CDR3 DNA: TGTGCCAGCAGCGTAGCATCTACAGCTAACTATGGCTACACCTTC

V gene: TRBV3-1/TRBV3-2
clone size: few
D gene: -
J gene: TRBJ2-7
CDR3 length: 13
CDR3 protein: CASSQEGGAEQYF
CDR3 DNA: TGTGCCAGCAGCCAAGAGGGGGGTGCCGAGCAGTACTTC

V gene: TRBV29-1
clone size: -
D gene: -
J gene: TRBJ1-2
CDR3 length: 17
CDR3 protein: CSVEAYGVRGSPYGYTF
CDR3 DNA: TGCAGCGTTGAAGCATATGGCGTCCGGGGATCCCCCTATGGCTACACCTTC

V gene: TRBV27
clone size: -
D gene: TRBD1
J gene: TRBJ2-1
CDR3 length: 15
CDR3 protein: CASSYSGTGYNEQFF
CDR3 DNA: TGTGCCAGCAGCTACTCCGGGACAGGGTACAATGAGCAGTTCTTC

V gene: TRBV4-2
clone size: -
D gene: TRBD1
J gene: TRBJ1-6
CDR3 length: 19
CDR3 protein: CASSQDRGQGSSYNSPLHF
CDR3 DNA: TGTGCCAGCAGCCAAGATAGGGGACAGGGGAGTTCCTATAATTCACCCCTCCACTTT

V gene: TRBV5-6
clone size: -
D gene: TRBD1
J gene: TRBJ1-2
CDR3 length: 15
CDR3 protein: CASSLNWDRGQGYTF
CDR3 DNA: TGTGCCAGCAGCTTGAATTGGGACAGGGGGCAAGGCTACACCTTC

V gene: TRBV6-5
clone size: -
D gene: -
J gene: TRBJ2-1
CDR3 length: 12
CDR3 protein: CASGRQVDEQFF
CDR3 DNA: TGTGCCAGCGGAAGACAGGTGGATGAGCAGTTCTTC

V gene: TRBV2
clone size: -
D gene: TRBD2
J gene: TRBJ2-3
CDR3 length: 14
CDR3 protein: CASGSGDGTDTQYF
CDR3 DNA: TGTGCCAGCGGAAGCGGGGACGGCACAGATACGCAGTATTTT

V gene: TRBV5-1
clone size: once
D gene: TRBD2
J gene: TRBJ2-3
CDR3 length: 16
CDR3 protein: CASSLGTSVSTDTQYF
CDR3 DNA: TGCGCCAGCAGCTTGGGGACTAGCGTTAGCACAGATACGCAGTATTTT

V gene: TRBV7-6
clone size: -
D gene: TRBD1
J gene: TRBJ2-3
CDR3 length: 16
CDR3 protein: CASSLEGTGRTDTQYF
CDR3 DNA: TGTGCCAGCAGCTTAGAGGGGACAGGGCGCACAGATACGCAGTATTTT

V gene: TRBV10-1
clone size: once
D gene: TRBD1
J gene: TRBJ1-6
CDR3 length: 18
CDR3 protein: CASSEHLDRRSYNSPLHF
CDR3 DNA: TGCGCCAGCAGTGAGCACTTGGACAGGCGCTCCTATAATTCACCCCTCCACTTT

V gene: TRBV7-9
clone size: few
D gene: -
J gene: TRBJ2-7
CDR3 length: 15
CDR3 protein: CASSPITGEAYEQYF
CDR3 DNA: TGTGCCAGCAGCCCGATAACAGGAGAGGCCTACGAGCAGTACTTC

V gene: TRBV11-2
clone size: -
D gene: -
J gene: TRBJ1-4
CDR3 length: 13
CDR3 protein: CASSFSTNEKLFF
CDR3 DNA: TGTGCCAGCAGCTTCTCGACTAATGAAAAACTGTTTTTT

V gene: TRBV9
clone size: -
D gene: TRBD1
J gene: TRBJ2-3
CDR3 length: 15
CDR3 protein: CASSPTGARTDTQYF
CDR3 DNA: TGTGCCAGCAGCCCGACAGGGGCCCGCACAGATACGCAGTATTTT

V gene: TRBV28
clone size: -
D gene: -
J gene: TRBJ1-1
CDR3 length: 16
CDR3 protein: CASTSLGRAPNTEAFF
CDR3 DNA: TGTGCCAGCACTTCCCTCGGGCGGGCGCCCAACACTGAAGCTTTCTTT

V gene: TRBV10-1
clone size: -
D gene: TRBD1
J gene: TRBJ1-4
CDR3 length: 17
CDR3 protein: CASSEYGTGGAREKLFF
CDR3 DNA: TGCGCCAGCAGTGAGTACGGAACAGGGGGCGCGAGGGAAAAACTGTTTTTT

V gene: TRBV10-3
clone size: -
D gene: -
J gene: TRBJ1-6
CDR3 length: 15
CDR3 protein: CAISESGGGNSPLHF
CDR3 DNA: TGTGCCATCAGTGAGTCAGGGGGGGGCAATTCACCCCTCCACTTT

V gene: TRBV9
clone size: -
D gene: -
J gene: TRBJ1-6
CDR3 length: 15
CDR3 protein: CASSVAGGNNSPLHF
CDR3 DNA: TGTGCCAGCAGCGTAGCGGGGGGGAATAATTCACCCCTCCACTTT

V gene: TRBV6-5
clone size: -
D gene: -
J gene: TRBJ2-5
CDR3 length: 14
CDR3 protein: CASSQEVHGESQYF
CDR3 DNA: TGTGCCAGCAGCCAAGAGGTTCACGGGGAGTCCCAGTACTTC

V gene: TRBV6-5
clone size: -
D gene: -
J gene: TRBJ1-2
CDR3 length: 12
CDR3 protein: CAISYSYAGYTF
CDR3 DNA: TGTGCCATCTCTTACTCCTACGCTGGCTACACCTTC

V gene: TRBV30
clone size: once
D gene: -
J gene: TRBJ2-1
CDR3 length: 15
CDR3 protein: CAWRPFSSAAYEQFF
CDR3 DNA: TGTGCCTGGAGGCCATTTAGTTCCGCTGCGTACGAGCAGTTCTTC

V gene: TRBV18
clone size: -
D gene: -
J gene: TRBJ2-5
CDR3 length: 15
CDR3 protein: CASSLTGSSRETQYF
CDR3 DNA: TGTGCCAGCTCACTCACAGGGAGTAGTAGGGAGACCCAGTACTTC

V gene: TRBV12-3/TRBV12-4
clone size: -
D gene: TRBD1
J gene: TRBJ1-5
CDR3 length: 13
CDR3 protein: CASSPRGNQPQHF
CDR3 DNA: TGTGCCAGCAGTCCCAGGGGGAATCAGCCCCAGCATTTT

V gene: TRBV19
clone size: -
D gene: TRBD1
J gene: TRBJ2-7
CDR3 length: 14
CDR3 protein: CASSPTGDSYEQYF
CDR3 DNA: TGTGCCAGTAGTCCGACAGGGGACTCCTACGAGCAGTACTTC

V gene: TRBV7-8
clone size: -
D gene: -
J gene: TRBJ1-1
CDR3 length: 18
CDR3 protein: CASSLALFTLSLNTEAFF
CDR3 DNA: TGTGCCAGCAGCTTAGCCCTGTTCACCCTTAGTTTGAACACTGAAGCTTTCTTT

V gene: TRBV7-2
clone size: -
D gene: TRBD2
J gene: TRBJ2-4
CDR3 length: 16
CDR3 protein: CASSTTPGTREDIQYF
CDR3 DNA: TGTGCCAGCAGCACCACCCCCGGGACTAGGGAGGACATTCAGTACTTC

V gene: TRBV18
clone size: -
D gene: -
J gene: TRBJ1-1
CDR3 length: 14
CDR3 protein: CASSFDNRNTEAFF
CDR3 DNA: TGTGCCAGCTCATTTGACAACCGAAACACTGAAGCTTTCTTT

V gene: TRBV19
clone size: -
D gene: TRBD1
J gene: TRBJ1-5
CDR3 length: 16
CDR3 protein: CATGQGILVFNQPQHF
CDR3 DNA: TGTGCCACCGGACAGGGAATATTGGTTTTCAATCAGCCCCAGCATTTT

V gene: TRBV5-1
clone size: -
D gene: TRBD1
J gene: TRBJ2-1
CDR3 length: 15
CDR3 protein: CASSPLQGAGNEQFF
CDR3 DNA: TGCGCCAGCAGCCCCCTACAGGGGGCCGGGAATGAGCAGTTCTTC

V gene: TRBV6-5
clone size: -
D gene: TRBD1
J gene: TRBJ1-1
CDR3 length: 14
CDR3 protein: CASSPGQGLGEAFF
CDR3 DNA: TGTGCCAGCAGTCCGGGACAGGGTTTGGGTGAAGCTTTCTTT

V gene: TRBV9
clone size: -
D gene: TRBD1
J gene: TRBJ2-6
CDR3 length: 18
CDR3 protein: CASSRRQGGNSGANVLTF
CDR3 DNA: TGTGCCAGCAGTCGAAGACAGGGGGGGAACTCTGGGGCCAACGTCCTGACTTTC

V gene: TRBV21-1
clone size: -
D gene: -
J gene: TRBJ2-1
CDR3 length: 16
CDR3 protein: CASSKEGGGTYNEQFF
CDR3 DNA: TGTGCCAGCAGCAAAGAAGGTGGCGGGACTTACAATGAGCAGTTCTTC

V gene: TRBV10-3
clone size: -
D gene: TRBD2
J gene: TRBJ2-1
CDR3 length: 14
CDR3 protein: CAISGAGDLNEQFF
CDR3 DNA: TGTGCCATCAGCGGGGCGGGGGACTTAAATGAGCAGTTCTTC

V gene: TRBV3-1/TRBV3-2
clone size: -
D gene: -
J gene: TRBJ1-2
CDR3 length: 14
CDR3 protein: CASRRSGGDYGYTF
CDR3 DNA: TGTGCCAGCAGGCGGAGTGGGGGCGACTATGGCTACACCTTC

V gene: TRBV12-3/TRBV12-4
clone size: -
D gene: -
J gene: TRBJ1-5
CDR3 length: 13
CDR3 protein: CASSWGGDQPQHF
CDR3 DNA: TGTGCCAGCAGTTGGGGAGGGGATCAGCCCCAGCATTTT

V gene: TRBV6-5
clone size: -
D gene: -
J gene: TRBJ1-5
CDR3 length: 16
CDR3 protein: CASSYRGDGRNQPQHF
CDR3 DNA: TGTGCCAGCAGTTACCGGGGGGATGGTCGCAATCAGCCCCAGCATTTT

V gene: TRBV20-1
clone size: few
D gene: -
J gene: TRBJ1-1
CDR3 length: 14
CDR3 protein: CSASLGASDTEAFF
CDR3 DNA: TGCAGTGCTAGTCTGGGGGCCTCGGACACTGAAGCTTTCTTT